The 28 T cell receptor beta chains listed next were all sequenced from one sample in a study of blood T cell repertoires in COVID-19. Sequencing used immunoSEQ multiplex PCR; TCRdb keeps in-frame clones, though not all of them. The data show about 160,000 clones, with around 87% seen just once and approximately 10% held by the top ten. What was sequenced was peripheral blood. Receptors were obtained from a woman between 70 and 85 years old with COVID-19, enrolled during active disease.

The chain uses TRBV7-2 and TRBJ2-5, with 9 bases aligning to TRBD1. Germline V gene lookup returns CDR1 SGHTA and CDR2 FQGNSA. Trimming cost V 5 bases and J 4 bases; bases outside gene matches: 8. The CDR3 has 15 amino acids. The CDR3 protein is CASSGGTGKGETQYF. The CDR3 DNA follows: TGTGCCAGCAGCGGGGGGACAGGGAAGGGAGAGACCCAGTACTTC.

This clone has only one observation. The chain combines TRBV30 with TRBJ1-5, with TRBD1 as a possible D gene (6 bases). The germline gives CDR1 GTSNPN, CDR2 SVGIG (reference sequence). Deletions cut 5 bases from V and 1 base from J, with 9 bases between. This CDR3 spans 13 amino acids. In nucleotides, the CDR3 is TGTGCCTGGGAAACAGGGAGCAATCAGCCCCAGCATTTT. As protein: CAWETGSNQPQHF.

This chain uses TRBV5-1 with TRBJ2-1; TRBD2 matches at 8 bases. CDR3 length: 16 amino acids. Unmatched junction bases numbered 11, after V lost 4 bases and J lost 5 bases. Germline CDR1 reads SGHRS; CDR2 reads YFSETQ. The CDR3 here is CASSASRGGLDNEQFF. DNA for the CDR3: TGCGCCAGCAGCGCGAGTCGGGGGGGCCTCGACAATGAGCAGTTCTTC.

This rearrangement joins TRBV5-5 to TRBJ2-1; 9 bases align to TRBD2. CDR3 length: 14 amino acids. The V segment lost 0 bases and the J segment 9 bases; nucleotides outside the gene matches: 4. Germline V gene sequence: CDR1 SGHKS, CDR2 YYEKEE (reference sequence). This CDR3 reads CASSLAGTSSEQFF. The CDR3 DNA is TGTGCCAGCAGCTTGGCCGGGACTAGCAGTGAGCAGTTCTTC.

The chain has TRBV9 and TRBJ2-2, with 10 bases identical to TRBD2. V shed 2 bases and J 7 bases; nucleotides not matched to a gene: 5. The germline gives CDR1 SGDLS, CDR2 YYNGEE. The CDR3 is 15 amino acids. CDR3: CASSVSGGMVGELFF. CDR3 DNA: TGTGCCAGCAGCGTTAGCGGGGGGATGGTCGGGGAGCTGTTTTTT.

The chain uses TRBV6-5 and TRBJ2-5, with D possibly being TRBD2 (7 bases). V was pared by 7 bases and J by 5 bases, with 14 bases between. Germline V CDR1 and CDR2: MNHEY, SVGAGI. This CDR3 spans 13 amino acids. The CDR3 loop reads CASNRGARETQYF. CDR3 nucleotide sequence: TGTGCCAGCAACCGGGGGGCGAGGGAGACCCAGTACTTC.

The chain joins TRBV2 to TRBJ1-3; D is possibly TRBD1 (6 bases). The CDR3 runs to 16 residues. V dropped 6 bases and J dropped 0 bases, with 15 bases sitting between them. From germline, CDR1 is SNHLY and CDR2 FYNNEI. The CDR3 DNA follows: TGTGCCAGCAGAGGGGGGGAGAGCCGCTCTGGAAACACCATATATTTT. It yields the protein CASRGGESRSGNTIYF.

V gene TRBV28 combines with J gene TRBJ1-5; 8 bases are shared with TRBD1. This CDR3 has 17 amino acids. The germline CDR1 and CDR2 sequences are MDHEN and SYDVKM. V dropped 5 bases and J dropped 9; count of bases not matched to a gene: 18. The CDR3 region has the DNA TGTGCCAGCAGTCTCCCTGGACAGGGACCCGACGGGCGGCCCCAGCATTTT. Its protein is CASSLPGQGPDGRPQHF.

V usage is TRBV28 and J usage is TRBJ2-7, with D tentatively TRBD1 (6 bases). Trimming removed 5 bases at V and 9 bases at J, with 14 bases between. Germline-derived CDR1 and CDR2 are MDHEN and SYDVKM. The CDR3 is 12 amino acids. CDR3 coding DNA: TGTGCCAGCAGTACAACAGGGTTAGGGCAGTACTTC. The encoded protein is CASSTTGLGQYF.

The chain couples TRBV7-2 to TRBJ1-1; TRBD1 might be the D (6 bases). The V end lost 1 base, the J end lost 4 bases, and 10 bases lay between the germline ends. The length of the CDR3 is 14 residues. Germline CDR1 is SGHTA and CDR2 is FQGNSA. CDR3: CASSLVQGSTEAFF. In nucleotides, the CDR3 is TGTGCCAGCAGCTTAGTACAGGGTAGCACTGAAGCTTTCTTT.

This clone came up a few times. This chain joins TRBV30 and TRBJ1-5, with TRBD1 matching 8 bases. The CDR3 covers 17 residues. Trimming at V came to 4 bases and at J to 0 bases, leaving 11 bases not matched to a gene. Germline V gene data show CDR1 as GTSNPN and CDR2 as SVGIG (reference sequence). CDR3 bases: TGTGCCTGGACATCCTTTCGGACAGGGTTTAGCAATCAGCCCCAGCATTTT. Protein: CAWTSFRTGFSNQPQHF.

This clone has a single count. The V and J genes are TRBV27 and TRBJ1-5, with D uncertain. The CDR3 loop spans 18 amino acids. CDR1 and CDR2 from the germline V gene are MNHEY and SMNVEV (reference sequence). Trimming took off 0 bases at V and 2 bases at J, with 17 bases between the two ends. The CDR3 coding sequence is TGTGCCAGCAGTTTATCATCGATGGGCGGGATCCGCAATCAGCCCCAGCATTTT. Amino acids: CASSLSSMGGIRNQPQHF.

The chain links TRBV7-8 to TRBJ2-7; 8 positions agree with TRBD2. The CDR3 runs 15 residues. The V and J ends lost 3 bases and 5 bases, in that order; junction bases with no gene match: 9. Germline CDR1 and CDR2: SGHVS and FQNEAQ. The CDR3 sequence is CASSLAGGVVDEQYF. CDR3 DNA: TGTGCCAGCAGCTTGGCGGGGGGCGTCGTCGACGAGCAGTACTTC. The entire variable domain, with the rest obtained from reference TRBV7-8 and TRBJ2-7, is as follows: GAGVSQSPRYKVAKRGQDVALRCDPISGHVSLFWYQQALGQGPEFLTYFQNEAQLDKSGLPSDRFFAERPEGSVSTLKIQRTQQEDSAVYLCASSLAGGVVDEQYFGPGTRLTVT.

This clone was observed a single time. V gene TRBV4-1 combines with J gene TRBJ1-1; D may be TRBD1 (6 bases). CDR3 length: 15 amino acids. The germline CDR1 and CDR2 sequences are MGHRA and YSYEKL. V gave up 7 bases and J gave up 4 bases, with 19 bases separating them. The CDR3 DNA follows: TGCGCCAGCACCCACCTCGGGGGGCGGAGCACTGAAGCTTTCTTT. Translating gives CASTHLGGRSTEAFF.

This CDR3 is CASSLPGETNEKLFF. Here the CDR3 DNA reads TGTGCCAGCAGTCTTCCAGGGGAGACTAATGAAAAACTGTTTTTT. The chain couples TRBV28 to TRBJ1-4, with a weak D call TRBD1 (6 bases). This CDR3 is 15 amino acids long. The V gene's germline CDR1 is MDHEN and CDR2 SYDVKM. V lost 5 bases to trimming and J lost 2 bases, with 12 bases between them.

V is TRBV5-4 and J is TRBJ2-2, with 10 positions matching TRBD2. Germline values: CDR1 SGHNT, CDR2 YYREEE (reference sequence). The V and J ends lost 0 bases and 4 bases, in that order; junction bases with no gene match: 12. This CDR3 is 19 amino acids long. CDR3 sequence (DNA): TGTGCCAGCAGCTTGGCCGTCGGTTCGAGCGGGGGGGCCACCGGGGAGCTGTTTTTT. This sequence encodes CASSLAVGSSGGATGELFF.

In the case of this clone: Other DNA sequences in this sample translate to the same CDR3. The chain couples TRBV7-9 to TRBJ1-5; possibly TRBD1 for D (5 bases). Deletions cut 3 bases from V and 6 bases from J, with 9 bases between. Germline V gives CDR1 SEHNR, CDR2 FQNEAQ (reference sequence). This CDR3 is 13 amino acids long. The DNA of the CDR3 is TGTGCCAGCAGCTTGGGGGGAGGTCAGCCCCAGCATTTT. It specifies CASSLGGGQPQHF.

V usage is TRBV3-1 (or the pseudogene TRBV3-2) and J usage is TRBJ2-1; 8 nucleotides agree with TRBD2. This CDR3 has 16 residues. Germline CDR1 LGHDT, CDR2 YNNKEL (reference sequence). Losses at the gene ends were 4 bases for V and 0 bases for J; bases not matched to a gene: 5. The CDR3 region is CASSRPRGGSYNEQFF. In DNA form, the CDR3 reads TGTGCCAGCAGCCGACCCCGGGGGGGCTCCTACAATGAGCAGTTCTTC.

The J gene is TRBJ1-4, the V gene TRBV10-2; D perhaps matches TRBD1 (6 bases). Germline V lookup: CDR1 WSHSY, CDR2 SAAADI. Trimming took 3 bases from V and 7 from J, leaving 12 bases between them. The CDR3 has 14 residues. In DNA, the CDR3 is TGCGCCAGCAGTGAACGGCAGGGGAGTGAAAAACTGTTTTTT. Its protein product is CASSERQGSEKLFF.

This clone appeared once. The chain links TRBV7-2 to TRBJ2-1, with 7 bases that match TRBD1. The V segment lost 2 bases and the J segment 9 bases; nucleotides outside the gene matches: 7. CDR1 and CDR2 (germline): SGHTA, FQGNSA. The CDR3 sequence is 14 residues long. DNA of the CDR3: TGTGCCAGCAGCTTACAAGAACAGGGGACTGAGCAGTTCTTC. Amino acids: CASSLQEQGTEQFF.

The CDR3 nucleotides read TGTGCCAGCAGCCAAGGGTCACTAGCAGGCGAGCAGTACTTC. Translating gives CASSQGSLAGEQYF. J is TRBJ2-7 and V is TRBV3-1 (or the pseudogene TRBV3-2), with a tentative D call TRBD2 (6 bases). The CDR3 is 14 residues long. Between the trimmed V and J ends, which lost 1 base and 6 bases, there was a span of 13 bases. CDR1 is LGHDT, CDR2 YNNKEL, per germline (reference sequence).

The chain couples TRBV27 to TRBJ1-5; D perhaps matches TRBD1 (5 bases). CDR3 length equals 16 residues. The germline CDR1 and CDR2 sequences are MNHEY and SMNVEV (reference sequence). Trimming left V 5 bases short and J 0 bases short, with 14 bases between. CDR3 sequence (DNA): TGTGCCAGCAGTCAGACGAGGGGAGGTAGCAATCAGCCCCAGCATTTT. It encodes CASSQTRGGSNQPQHF.

The V call is TRBV6-5, the J call TRBJ2-1; D gene uncertain. With 5 bases removed from V and 4 bases from J, the gap between germline ends came to 3 bases. CDR1 and CDR2 from the germline V gene are MNHEY and SVGAGI. The CDR3 has 11 residues. In DNA form, the CDR3 reads TGTGCCAGCAGTCGGTACAATGAGCAGTTCTTC. It codes for CASSRYNEQFF.

For the CDR3, the DNA is TGTGCCAGCAGCTTGATTGGGGGGAAGGGCTCCTACGAGCAGTACTTC. Its protein product is CASSLIGGKGSYEQYF. V is TRBV5-6 and J is TRBJ2-7, with D possibly matching TRBD2 (6 bases). V was cut by 1 base and J by 0 bases, with 14 bases left in between. The CDR3 sequence is 16 residues long. From germline, CDR1 is SGHDT and CDR2 YYEEEE.

There are a few counts of this clone. The chain recombines TRBV7-8 with TRBJ2-3; D might be TRBD2 (6 bases). CDR1 and CDR2 from the germline V gene are SGHVS and FQNEAQ. The CDR3 covers 14 residues. V was shortened by 1 base and J by 6 bases, with 11 bases between the two germline ends. Here the CDR3 DNA reads TGTGCCAGCAGCTTAGTCGGACGGGGGGATACGCAGTATTTT. Its translation is CASSLVGRGDTQYF. The variable domain in full, completed from reference TRBV7-8 and TRBJ2-3, reads GAGVSQSPRYKVAKRGQDVALRCDPISGHVSLFWYQQALGQGPEFLTYFQNEAQLDKSGLPSDRFFAERPEGSVSTLKIQRTQQEDSAVYLCASSLVGRGDTQYFGPGTRLTVL.

J is TRBJ2-5 and V is TRBV9; 8 bases align to TRBD2. The CDR3 has 16 residues. V lost 4 bases to trimming and J lost 5 bases; unmatched junction nucleotides: 13. Germline V CDR1 and CDR2: SGDLS, YYNGEE. The CDR3 here is CASSSTWTSLPETQYF. The DNA for the CDR3 is TGTGCCAGCAGCTCGACGTGGACTAGCCTCCCCGAGACCCAGTACTTC.

The chain employs TRBV19 and TRBJ1-1, with 9 bases aligning to TRBD1. The CDR3 has 14 amino acids. Per the germline V gene, CDR1 is LNHDA and CDR2 is SQIVND (reference sequence). Trimming took 6 bases from V and 2 from J; bases not matched to a gene: 4. The CDR3 DNA sequence: TGTGCCAGTAGGGTACAGGGGGCAAACACTGAAGCTTTCTTT. This translates into CASRVQGANTEAFF.

V gene TRBV30 combines with J gene TRBJ1-3; 10 bases agree with TRBD1. There are 17 residues in the CDR3. From germline, CDR1 is GTSNPN and CDR2 SVGIG (reference sequence). V shed 2 bases and J 4 bases; nucleotides not matched to a gene: 11. This chain's CDR3 is CAWSLSDRGFLGNTIYF. As DNA, the CDR3 is TGTGCCTGGAGTCTTTCGGACAGGGGGTTTCTCGGAAACACCATATATTTT.